Following are 18 T cell receptor beta chains from one sample sequenced in a study of blood T cell repertoires in COVID-19. Produced via immunoSEQ multiplex PCR; TCRdb's table is partial and in-frame only. The sample records about 100,000 clones, 70% to 85% being singletons. The sequencing sample was made of peripheral blood. These receptors all come from a woman aged 40 to 49 with acute or convalescent COVID-19.

In its sample, this clone was seen a few times. The genes are TRBV27 and TRBJ2-3; D might be TRBD2 (5 bases). Deletions cut 6 bases from V and 8 bases from J, with 12 bases between. Germline CDR1 and CDR2: MNHEY and SMNVEV (reference sequence). The CDR3 sequence is 12 residues long. CDR3 sequence reads: CASSTTGGTQYF. The DNA of the CDR3 is TGTGCCAGCAGCACGACTGGAGGTACGCAGTATTTT.

This chain connects TRBV18 to TRBJ1-3; no reliable D call. The CDR3 loop spans 14 amino acids. The germline V gene has CDR1 KGHSH and CDR2 LQKENI. V was clipped by 8 bases and J by 4 bases, with 15 bases between them. The CDR3 DNA is TGTGCCAGCACACAGCCGGGGTCAGGAAACACCATATATTTT. Protein product: CASTQPGSGNTIYF.

The V gene is TRBV7-3, the J gene TRBJ2-5; D gene unclear. V dropped 8 bases and J dropped 4 bases, with 14 bases sitting between them. This CDR3 is 13 amino acids long. Germline V gives CDR1 SGHTA, CDR2 FQGTGA. CDR3: CASRRSSGETQYF. The CDR3, as DNA: TGTGCCAGCCGACGGAGTAGTGGAGAGACCCAGTACTTC.

This CDR3 reads CASSFDRSGELFF. Written as DNA, the CDR3 is TGCGCCAGCAGCTTTGACAGATCCGGGGAGCTGTTTTTT. The chain recombines TRBV5-1 with TRBJ2-2; weak D call: TRBD1 (5 bases). In germline, CDR1 is SGHRS, CDR2 YFSETQ. This CDR3 has 13 amino acids. V was clipped by 2 bases and J by 6 bases, with 8 bases between them.

V and J are TRBV5-1 and TRBJ1-2; maybe TRBD1 (6 bases). The CDR3 covers 15 residues. The germline V gene has CDR1 SGHRS and CDR2 YFSETQ. Trimming removed 0 bases from V and 0 bases from J, with 9 bases in between. The CDR3 sequence: CASSLGDTTNYGYTF. CDR3 nucleotides: TGCGCCAGCAGCTTGGGGGACACAACTAACTATGGCTACACCTTC.

This chain joins TRBV4-2 and TRBJ2-2, with D perhaps TRBD1 (6 bases). Germline values: CDR1 LGHNA, CDR2 YNFKEQ. CDR3 length equals 15 residues. Trimming took off 1 base at V and 1 base at J, with 7 bases between the two ends. CDR3: CASSQGGQNTGELFF. In nucleotides, the CDR3 is TGTGCCAGCAGCCAAGGGGGGCAGAACACCGGGGAGCTGTTTTTT.

The chain combines TRBV10-1 with TRBJ2-2; 7 positions match TRBD1. Germline values: CDR1 WNHNN, CDR2 SYGVQD (reference sequence). This CDR3 is 17 amino acids long. Trimming at V came to 2 bases and at J to 0 bases, leaving 6 bases not matched to a gene. This CDR3 reads CASSESPGQANTGELFF. The CDR3 DNA reads as TGCGCCAGCAGTGAGAGCCCTGGACAGGCGAACACCGGGGAGCTGTTTTTT.

This clone was counted a few times. V gene TRBV7-9 combines with J gene TRBJ2-7, with 8 bases matching TRBD1. CDR3 size: 13 residues. The V gene end was trimmed by 4 bases and the J gene end by 7 bases; junction bases not matched to a gene: 6. Germline V gene data show CDR1 as SEHNR and CDR2 as FQNEAQ (reference sequence). CDR3 coding DNA: TGTGCCAGCAGCTCAGACAGGGGAAGGGAGCAGTACTTC. Protein sequence: CASSSDRGREQYF.

The chain couples TRBV30 to TRBJ1-5, with a weak D call TRBD1 (6 bases). Trimming stripped 2 bases from V and 5 bases from J, with 10 bases between. This CDR3 has 13 residues. Germline-derived CDR1 and CDR2 are GTSNPN and SVGIG (reference sequence). CDR3 loop: CAWSRDTYQPQHF. CDR3 DNA: TGTGCCTGGAGTAGGGACACCTATCAGCCCCAGCATTTT.

In this sample, this clone turned up a few times. The chain joins TRBV12-3 or TRBV12-4 to TRBJ1-1, with D unclear. CDR3 length equals 13 residues. Trimming pared 6 bases from V and 0 bases from J, leaving 8 bases between. In DNA form, the CDR3 reads TGTGCCAGCAGCCTACGGTTGAACACTGAAGCTTTCTTT. This translates into CASSLRLNTEAFF.

In its sample, this clone was seen a few times. One end of the junction does not line up with germline, which may come from a read error. The J gene is TRBJ2-3, the V gene TRBV7-8; tentatively, D is TRBD2 (5 bases). Looked up from germline, CDR1 is SGHVS and CDR2 is FQNEAQ. The CDR3 spans 13 residues. In DNA, the CDR3 is TGTGCCGGCAGAAGCCGCGGGACAGATACGCAGTATTTT. Its protein product is CAGRSRGTDTQYF.

The chain links TRBV2 to TRBJ2-5, with 7 bases that match TRBD1. J lost 2 bases, V lost 6 bases, and 3 bases had no gene match. The CDR3 totals 13 residues. In germline, CDR1 is SNHLY, CDR2 FYNNEI. The CDR3 coding sequence is TGTGCCAGCAGCGGGACAGTTCAAGAGACCCAGTACTTC. Its translation: CASSGTVQETQYF.

The chain joins TRBV5-1 to TRBJ1-2; 7 nucleotides line up with TRBD1. The V segment lost 0 bases and the J segment 3 bases; nucleotides outside the gene matches: 2. Germline values: CDR1 SGHRS, CDR2 YFSETQ. The CDR3 is made up of 14 amino acids. The CDR3: CASSLATGDYGYTF. The CDR3, as DNA: TGCGCCAGCAGCTTGGCCACAGGGGACTATGGCTACACCTTC.

This sequence joins TRBV7-2 and TRBJ2-3; TRBD2 matches at 11 bases. The J segment lost 1 base and the V segment lost 4 bases, leaving 4 bases of the junction unmatched. This CDR3 is 16 amino acids long. The germline CDR1 and CDR2 sequences are SGHTA and FQGNSA. As DNA, the CDR3 is TGTGCCAGCAGCTCTATAGCGGGGGGGCGCACAGATACGCAGTATTTT. As protein: CASSSIAGGRTDTQYF.

The chain links TRBV7-9 to TRBJ2-2; TRBD1 might be the D (6 bases). The CDR3 has 15 residues. Germline V gene data show CDR1 as SEHNR and CDR2 as FQNEAQ (reference sequence). Trimming stripped 11 bases from V and 0 bases from J, with 16 bases between. CDR3: CAREFRTANTGELFF. The CDR3 nucleotides read TGTGCCCGCGAGTTTAGGACAGCGAACACCGGGGAGCTGTTTTTT.

This clone was observed a handful of times. The chain links TRBV4-3 to TRBJ2-7; D may be TRBD2 (5 bases). CDR1 is LGHNA and CDR2 is YSLEER in the germline V gene. The V and J ends lost 0 bases and 3 bases respectively, with 12 bases between them. The CDR3 contains 15 residues. CDR3 DNA: TGCGCCAGCAGCCAAGAAGCGGTGGATCACTACGAGCAGTACTTC. It encodes CASSQEAVDHYEQYF.

The chain carries TRBV28 and TRBJ1-5, with 11 bases aligning to TRBD1. The CDR3 contains 18 residues. J was trimmed by 6 bases and V by 4 bases; bases with no gene match: 14. The germline gives CDR1 MDHEN, CDR2 SYDVKM. CDR3 sequence: CASSSAPGTGGVGQPQHF. DNA for the CDR3: TGTGCCAGCAGTTCGGCTCCCGGGACAGGGGGGGTTGGTCAGCCCCAGCATTTT.

J is TRBJ1-1 and V is TRBV3-1 (or the pseudogene TRBV3-2); the D is unclear. There are 14 residues in the CDR3. Per germline, CDR1 LGHDT and CDR2 YNNKEL (reference sequence). V was shortened by 2 bases and J by 3 bases, with 10 bases between the two germline ends. The CDR3: CASSQLAGDTEAFF. CDR3 nucleotides: TGTGCCAGCAGCCAACTAGCCGGGGACACTGAAGCTTTCTTT.